What follows are 5 T cell receptor beta chains derived from one specimen sequenced in a study of T cell responses to AZD1222 COVID-19 vaccine. Here immunoSEQ multiplex PCR was the method, and the copy in TCRdb shows in-frame clones only, minus some. The sample contains some 56,000 clones, roughly 89% of which appear only once. The sequences come from peripheral blood, collected 28 days after the second AZD1222 dose. The source is an adult who received the AZD1222 COVID-19 vaccine.

CDR3 nucleotide sequence: TGCGCCAGCAGCCAGGCGCGGACAGGACCTGAGGGCTACACCTTC. Protein: CASSQARTGPEGYTF. The chain has TRBV4-1 and TRBJ1-2; the match to TRBD1 covers 7 bases. With 3 bases clipped from V and 8 bases from J, the junction kept 12 bases outside the gene matches. This CDR3 region has 15 residues. Per germline, CDR1 MGHRA and CDR2 YSYEKL.

CDR3 nucleotides: TGTGCCAGCAGCGTCGGCCCCGGTGGATGGCAGCCCCAGCATTTT. Translating it yields CASSVGPGGWQPQHF. This rearrangement joins TRBV3-1 (or the pseudogene TRBV3-2) to TRBJ1-5, with unresolved D. Trimming cost V 5 bases and J 7 bases, with 18 bases left between them. The germline V gene encodes CDR1 LGHDT and CDR2 YNNKEL (reference sequence). The CDR3 has 15 residues.

This sequence joins TRBV10-3 and TRBJ2-1; the match to TRBD2 covers 10 bases. V lost 10 bases to trimming and J lost 8 bases; unmatched junction nucleotides: 8. CDR1 and CDR2 from the germline V gene are ENHRY and SYGVKD. The CDR3 contains 13 residues. The CDR3 loop reads CATWSSGSDEQFF. The CDR3 nucleotides are TGTGCCACCTGGTCTAGCGGGAGCGATGAGCAGTTCTTC.

The chain links TRBV4-2 to TRBJ2-7; no clear D. V was pared by 4 bases and J by 0 bases, with 4 bases between. The length of the CDR3 is 12 residues. Germline V gene lookup returns CDR1 LGHNA and CDR2 YNFKEQ. The CDR3 sequence: CASSLSSYEQYF. In DNA, the CDR3 is TGTGCCAGCAGCCTCTCCTCCTACGAGCAGTACTTC.

This clone showed up just once. The CDR3 DNA is TGCGCCAGCAGCCAGGGACAGGGGTATCAGCCCCAGCATTTT. It yields the protein CASSQGQGYQPQHF. The chain employs TRBV4-1 and TRBJ1-5; the match to TRBD1 covers 10 bases. CDR3 length: 14 amino acids. Germline lookup yields CDR1 MGHRA and CDR2 YSYEKL. The junction had 1 base not matched to a gene; V was cut back by 3 bases and J by 5 bases.